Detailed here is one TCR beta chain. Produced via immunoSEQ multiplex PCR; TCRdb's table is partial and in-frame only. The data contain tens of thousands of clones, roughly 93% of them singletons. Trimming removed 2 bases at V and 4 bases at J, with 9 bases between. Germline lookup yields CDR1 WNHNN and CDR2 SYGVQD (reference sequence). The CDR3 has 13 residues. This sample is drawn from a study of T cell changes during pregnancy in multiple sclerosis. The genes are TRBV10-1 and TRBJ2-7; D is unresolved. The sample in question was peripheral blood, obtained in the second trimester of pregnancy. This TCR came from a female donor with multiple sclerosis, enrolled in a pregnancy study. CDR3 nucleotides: TGCGCCAGCAGTGAGCAACAGAATTACGAGCAGTACTTC. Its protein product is CASSEQQNYEQYF.